The clone carrying this T cell receptor beta chain was counted at least ten times. These data come from a study of T-cell memory formation after mild COVID-19. After 5'RACE with constant-segment primers, TCR alpha and TCR beta cDNA libraries carrying sample barcodes and UMIs were obtained. Via MiXCR, TCRdb re-called the 5' RACE reads, giving one row per CDR3 protein. The sample yields 400,000 to 450,000 distinct CDR3 sequences, approximately 19% seen once. CDR1 is MNHEY, CDR2 SVGAGI, per germline. Germline trimming cut 6 bases from V and 5 bases from J; bases unmatched to any gene: 5. This CDR3 has 13 amino acids.

Sample: PBMCs or a T cell subset sorted from them (not recorded which). The chain is built from TRBV6-5 and TRBJ2-5; the match to TRBD1 covers 8 bases. This TCR derives from a man younger than 35 who had mild COVID-19 (a few samples of this study predate the infection). Cell type and time point are not known. In nucleotides, the CDR3 is TGTGCCAGCAGGCAGGGGGCCCGTGAGACCCAGTACTTC. It codes for CASRQGARETQYF.